This T cell receptor beta chain was captured in a study of T cell repertoires in cytomegalovirus infection. As for the study in general: Both a matching HLA type and CMV infection were indicated by public TCR beta signatures.

Overall study results and limits: Cumulative frequency (of public TCR beta family members) identified carriers of CMV plus the relevant HLA. Across the ex vivo response, the dominant clonotypes were HLA-C-restricted CMV-specific TCR beta clonotypes.

As regards this clonotype: The antigen is not known.

TCRdb re-derived calls from the reads in MiXCR, one entry per CDR3 protein. Of just under 500,000 distinct CDR3 sequences listed, 30% to 40% are singletons. V lost 10 bases and J 0 bases, leaving 10 bases between the germline ends. The V gene's germline CDR1 is ENHRY and CDR2 SYGVKD. The CDR3 has 13 amino acids. This chain links TRBV10-3 with TRBJ1-5; possibly TRBD1 for D (5 bases). The source is a human donor in good health (CMV status not recorded). Some clones in this sample may be carry-over from other donors' samples. Sequenced here: cultured PBMCs, sampled from culture after CMV antigen stimulation. CDR3 in DNA: TGTGCCACGGGGGGGATTAGCAATCAGCCCCAGCATTTT. Protein: CATGGISNQPQHF.